The clone carrying this TCR beta chain has a single count. What it recognizes is unknown. This entry comes from a study of cytotoxic CD8 clonotypes in ibrutinib-treated CLL. As for the study in general: Productive templates per sample averaged roughly 270,000; productive rearrangements, 94,082. Whole-study findings and limits: Rising at ibrutinib response, clonality subsequently fell back toward baseline at progression. Public clonotypes showed up rarely, and on treatment they shrank or held steady.

About 1.9 micrograms of genomic DNA came from cryopreserved PBMCs for TCR beta libraries. Trimming cost V 1 base and J 8 bases, with 14 bases left between them. CDR1 and CDR2 from the germline V gene are SGHAT and FQNNGV. The CDR3 loop spans 14 amino acids. Assay used: immunoSEQ multiplex PCR; TCRdb lists only in-frame clones, some missing. Of about 72,000 clones listed, about 63% are singletons. The input for sequencing was PBMCs, taken after 12 months of ibrutinib treatment. The rearrangement links TRBV11-2 to TRBJ1-2; D uncertain. The sequence derives from a human donor with chronic lymphocytic leukemia. The CDR3 coding sequence is TGTGCCAGCAGCTTAGGACTATGGGATCAAGGCTACACCTTC. It encodes CASSLGLWDQGYTF.